This entry lists 18 T cell receptor beta chains sequenced from one sample in a study of identical twins. MiXCR, run by TCRdb on the 5' RACE reads, gives a single entry per CDR3 protein. Of about 890,000 distinct CDR3 sequences in the sample, roughly an eighth were seen once. A further study also used this sample, focusing on yellow fever vaccine responses in identical twins.

Material: PBMCs. These receptors were collected from a woman aged 18-29 years in good health.

This clonotype was recorded a few times. V is TRBV12-3 or TRBV12-4 and J is TRBJ2-3; D may be TRBD2 (5 bases). Trimming took 7 bases from V and 6 from J, leaving 23 bases between them. The CDR3 length is 16 residues. CDR3 bases: TGTGCCAGCACCCCTTTACGGGGAACACCGGGGGATACGCAGTATTTT. Amino acids: CASTPLRGTPGDTQYF.

The CDR3 sequence is CASSSEGYNNEQFF. The CDR3 coding sequence is TGTGCCAGCAGCTCGGAAGGGTACAACAATGAGCAGTTCTTC. The chain combines TRBV7-9 with TRBJ2-1; D is uncertain. Per germline, CDR1 SEHNR and CDR2 FQNEAQ (reference sequence). The germline V and J ends were trimmed by 4 bases and 5 bases, with 12 bases remaining between them. The CDR3 covers 14 residues. Combining the CDR3 with reference TRBV7-9 and TRBJ2-1 gives the whole variable domain DTGVSQNPRHKITKRGQNVTFRCDPISEHNRLYWYRQTLGQGPEFLTYFQNEAQLEKSRLLSDRFSAERPKGSFSTLEIQRTEQGDSAMYLCASSSEGYNNEQFFGPGTRLTVL.

The chain employs TRBV29-1 and TRBJ1-3; 8 positions agree with TRBD1. Germline-derived CDR1 and CDR2 are SQVTM and ANQGSEA. The CDR3 is 13 residues long. The V segment lost 6 bases and the J segment 4 bases; nucleotides outside the gene matches: 5. The CDR3 coding sequence is TGCAGCGTAAGAAGGACAGGGGGAAACACCATATATTTT. It codes for CSVRRTGGNTIYF.

This clonotype came up many times. The chain is built from TRBV25-1 and TRBJ2-7; possible D gene TRBD1, 5 bases. CDR1 and CDR2 from the germline V gene are MGHDK and SYGVNS. Trimming pared 1 base from V and 2 bases from J, leaving 6 bases between. The CDR3 contains 13 residues. CDR3 DNA: TGTGCCAGCAGTGAATCAGGGCCCTACGAGCAGTACTTC. Encoded protein: CASSESGPYEQYF.

J is TRBJ2-5 and V is TRBV27, with TRBD2 matching over 8 bases. The CDR3 is made up of 13 amino acids. V was clipped by 5 bases and J by 5 bases; unmatched bases: 4. The germline gives CDR1 MNHEY, CDR2 SMNVEV (reference sequence). CDR3 in DNA: TGTGCCAGCAGTGCCCGGGAGGGCGAGACCCAGTACTTC. As protein: CASSAREGETQYF.

The rearrangement uses TRBV7-9 and TRBJ2-1; no firm D call. Between the trimmed V and J ends, which lost 6 bases and 6 bases, there was a span of 12 bases. The CDR3 has 13 amino acids. The germline CDR1 and CDR2 sequences are SEHNR and FQNEAQ (reference sequence). The CDR3 DNA reads TGTGCCAGCAGACCGAACTACTTCAATGAGCAGTTCTTC. Its protein product is CASRPNYFNEQFF. Full variable domain (missing parts from reference TRBV7-9 and TRBJ2-1): DTGVSQNPRHKITKRGQNVTFRCDPISEHNRLYWYRQTLGQGPEFLTYFQNEAQLEKSRLLSDRFSAERPKGSFSTLEIQRTEQGDSAMYLCASRPNYFNEQFFGPGTRLTVL.

This clonotype was seen just once. The rearrangement joins TRBV9 to TRBJ2-7; the match to TRBD2 covers 9 bases. Unmatched junction bases numbered 8, after V lost 3 bases and J lost 7 bases. The CDR3 is 14 amino acids. Germline V gene lookup returns CDR1 SGDLS and CDR2 YYNGEE. CDR3 coding DNA: TGTGCCAGCAGCGACGAAGCGGGAGGCGGGGAGCAGTACTTC. The encoded protein is CASSDEAGGGEQYF.

Many counts were recorded for this clonotype. This chain joins TRBV6-1 and TRBJ2-1; 11 bases fit TRBD1. The length of the CDR3 is 14 residues. V trimming: 11 bases; J trimming: 1 base; junction bases outside the gene matches: 4. Per germline, CDR1 MNHNS and CDR2 SASEGT. The CDR3 DNA sequence: TGTGCCGGTGGACAGGGGGCTTCCTACAATGAGCAGTTCTTC. Residues: CAGGQGASYNEQFF.

This clonotype was found a few times. This chain joins TRBV15 and TRBJ2-7; TRBD2 aligns across 7 bases. This CDR3 region has 14 residues. The junction had 7 bases not matched to a gene; V was cut back by 5 bases and J by 3 bases. Germline assignment: CDR1 LNHNV and CDR2 YYDKDF (reference sequence). The CDR3 nucleotides read TGTGCCACCAGCTCCAAGCGGGGAATCTACGAGCAGTACTTC. It translates to CATSSKRGIYEQYF.

This clonotype was counted a few times. This chain uses TRBV10-2 with TRBJ2-7; D is undetermined. CDR3 length equals 14 residues. Per the germline V gene, CDR1 is WSHSY and CDR2 is SAAADI. The V end was cut by 4 bases, the J end by 4 bases, with 14 bases between. The CDR3 DNA sequence: TGCGCCAGCAGTGGGGCCTTAGTCTCTTACGAGCAGTACGTC. Translating gives CASSGALVSYEQYV.

The J gene is TRBJ1-1, the V gene TRBV6-1, with D unresolved. The CDR3 length is 16 residues. V shed 2 bases and J shed 1 base, with 14 bases lying between them. From germline, CDR1 is MNHNS and CDR2 SASEGT. The CDR3 reads CASSESLPPGNTEAFF. The CDR3 DNA reads as TGTGCCAGCAGTGAATCTCTTCCCCCAGGGAACACTGAAGCTTTCTTT.

This clonotype occurred a few times. The CDR3 here is CSVEDLGGETSYYNEQFF. The CDR3 nucleotides read TGCAGCGTTGAAGATCTAGGGGGCGAAACATCTTACTACAATGAGCAGTTCTTC. The gene calls are TRBV29-1 and TRBJ2-1; TRBD1 matches at 7 bases. In germline, CDR1 is SQVTM, CDR2 ANQGSEA. V lost 0 bases and J lost 3; bases outside the gene matches: 14. CDR3 length: 18 residues.

This clonotype was counted between two and nine times. The chain employs TRBV3-1 and TRBJ2-1; D is unresolved. Trimming removed 5 bases at V and 2 bases at J, with 13 bases between. The CDR3 contains 15 residues. The germline gives CDR1 LGHDT, CDR2 YNNKEL (reference sequence). CDR3 loop: CASSSHASAYNEQFF. The CDR3 DNA is TGTGCCAGCAGCTCGCACGCTTCGGCCTACAATGAGCAGTTCTTC.

This clonotype has more than one count but fewer than ten. The rearrangement joins TRBV29-1 to TRBJ2-3, with D tentatively TRBD2 (6 bases). Germline-derived CDR1 and CDR2 are SQVTM and ANQGSEA. V lost 3 bases and J 4 bases, leaving 14 bases between the germline ends. CDR3 length equals 14 residues. CDR3 residues: CSVEGGRVADTQYF. Written as DNA, the CDR3 is TGCAGCGTTGAGGGAGGCAGGGTGGCAGATACGCAGTATTTT.

The chain links TRBV3-1 to TRBJ2-1; D is unclear. Germline CDR1 LGHDT, CDR2 YNNKEL (reference sequence). The CDR3 is made up of 11 amino acids. The V gene lost 2 bases and the J gene lost 10 bases, with 6 bases spanning the gap. The chain's CDR3 is CASSQRWEQFF. CDR3 sequence (DNA): TGTGCCAGCAGCCAACGTTGGGAGCAGTTCTTC.

The V and J genes are TRBV2 and TRBJ2-3; TRBD1 matches at 7 bases. The CDR3 runs 17 residues. Looked up from germline, CDR1 is SNHLY and CDR2 is FYNNEI. V was clipped by 9 bases and J by 2 bases; unmatched bases: 17. CDR3 region: CARTGTEGPRDTDTQYF. DNA for the CDR3: TGTGCCAGGACCGGGACAGAGGGACCTCGAGACACAGATACGCAGTATTTT.

The rearrangement uses TRBV5-1 and TRBJ1-6; no firm D call. Germline CDR1 reads SGHRS; CDR2 reads YFSETQ. The CDR3 is 15 amino acids. V was clipped by 3 bases and J by 6 bases, with 13 bases between them. The CDR3 reads CASSSPDGSNSPLHF. The CDR3 nucleotides are TGCGCCAGCAGCTCCCCGGACGGCAGTAATTCACCCCTCCACTTT. Full variable domain (rest looked up from reference TRBV5-1 and TRBJ1-6): KAGVTQTPRYLIKTRGQQVTLSCSPISGHRSVSWYQQTPGQGLQFLFEYFSETQRNKGNFPGRFSGRQFSNSRSEMNVSTLELGDSALYLCASSSPDGSNSPLHFGNGTRLTVT.

The chain combines TRBV28 with TRBJ1-5, with D possibly TRBD1 on 6 matching bases. V gave up 6 bases and J gave up 9 bases, with 18 bases separating them. The CDR3 totals 14 residues. Germline lookup yields CDR1 MDHEN and CDR2 SYDVKM. CDR3 amino acids: CASRVTDQGLPQHF. The CDR3 DNA reads as TGTGCCAGCAGGGTGACCGACCAGGGGTTGCCCCAGCATTTT.